A selection of T cell receptor beta chains follows, all from one sample in a study of CD8+ T cells in alopecia areata. The table came from immunoSEQ multiplex PCR; TCRdb's copy has only in-frame clones and leaves some out. The table shows about 210,000 clones, with around three fifths occurring only once. Sequenced material: CD4+ T cells sorted from blood, taken at week 4, from a patient treated with tofacitinib. These TCRs come from a human donor with alopecia areata. Both conserved end residues are part of each CDR3. Fields, in order: clone size, J gene, D gene, V gene, CDR3 protein, CDR3 DNA. A D gene is named only where the DNA matches it firmly. Size tells how often a clone was seen (once, few, many) or the class of an expanded clone, and some rows leave it out.

NA TRBJ1-4 NA TRBV18 CASSPNGATNEKLFF TGTGCCAGCTCACCGAACGGCGCAACTAATGAAAAACTGTTTTTT
NA TRBJ2-1 TRBD1 TRBV2 CASSGDSLTDEQFF TGTGCCAGCAGTGGGGACAGTTTGACGGATGAGCAGTTCTTC
once TRBJ1-6 TRBD1 TRBV7-9 CASSLGTGTGSPLHF TGTGCCAGCAGCTTAGGGACAGGGACGGGATCACCCCTCCACTTT
NA TRBJ2-7 TRBD2 TRBV10-3 CATSGGYEQYF TGTGCCACTAGCGGGGGTTACGAGCAGTACTTC
NA TRBJ1-2 NA TRBV9 CASSLSSGTNYGYTF TGTGCCAGCAGCCTCTCGTCGGGAACTAACTATGGCTACACCTTC
NA TRBJ2-3 NA TRBV5-6 CASSGGIRRDTQYF TGTGCCAGCAGTGGGGGTATAAGACGAGATACGCAGTATTTT
few TRBJ2-3 TRBD1 TRBV18 CASSRGTGGTDTQYF TGTGCCAGCTCACGAGGGACAGGTGGCACAGATACGCAGTATTTT
NA TRBJ1-6 NA TRBV27 CASSLLAGVDSPLHF TGTGCCAGCAGTTTATTGGCCGGAGTTGATTCACCCCTCCACTTT
NA TRBJ2-2 NA TRBV7-8 CASSQEGLPGGELFF TGTGCCAGCAGCCAAGAGGGGCTACCGGGCGGGGAGCTGTTTTTT
many TRBJ1-5 NA TRBV30 CAWGVGNQPQHF TGTGCCTGGGGGGTTGGCAATCAGCCCCAGCATTTT
NA TRBJ1-1 TRBD1 TRBV11-2 CASRRPGTGGSSTEAFF TGTGCCAGCAGAAGACCGGGAACAGGGGGTTCGAGCACTGAAGCTTTCTTT
NA TRBJ1-2 NA TRBV30 CAWSPPSTF TGTGCCTGGAGTCCTCCAAGCACCTTC
NA TRBJ2-1 NA TRBV4-3 CASSRGVMEHNEQFF TGCGCCAGCAGCCGGGGTGTGATGGAGCACAATGAGCAGTTCTTC
NA TRBJ1-6 NA TRBV30 CAWSSGTNSPLHF TGTGCCTGGAGTTCGGGGACAAATTCACCCCTCCACTTT
many TRBJ2-5 TRBD2 TRBV6-5 CASSYLSGGAETQYF TGTGCCAGCAGTTACCTTAGCGGGGGGGCAGAGACCCAGTACTTC
NA TRBJ2-1 TRBD2 TRBV7-7 CASSLALAGVHEQFF TGTGCCAGCAGCTTAGCTCTAGCGGGGGTCCATGAGCAGTTCTTC
once TRBJ2-3 TRBD2 TRBV2 CASGGDSGATQYF TGTGCCAGCGGTGGGGATAGCGGGGCTACGCAGTATTTT
NA TRBJ2-3 NA TRBV29-1 CSVARGVRPPDTQYF TGCAGCGTCGCACGAGGTGTTAGGCCCCCAGATACGCAGTATTTT